A single sample is the source of the 31 T cell receptor beta chains below, sequenced in a study of cytomegalovirus exposure and HLA in healthy donors. The PCR employed 60 Vbeta primers together with 13 Jbeta primers. The table came from immunoSEQ multiplex PCR; TCRdb's copy has only in-frame clones and leaves some out. The data hold 95,000 to 150,000 clones, with about 80% observed a single time. The sequenced material came from PBMCs. These receptors all stem from a female donor in good health and CMV-seropositive.

The V and J genes are TRBV7-7 and TRBJ2-5, with D possibly TRBD1 on 6 matching bases. V was cut by 4 bases and J by 5 bases, with 14 bases left in between. The CDR3 sequence is 14 residues long. Germline V lookup: CDR1 SSHAT, CDR2 FNYEAQ (reference sequence). The CDR3 DNA is TGTGCCAGCAGCTCGGCAACAGGGCTGGAGACCCAGTACTTC. The encoded protein is CASSSATGLETQYF.

The chain recombines TRBV5-4 with TRBJ2-2; no clear D gene. The germline gives CDR1 SGHNT, CDR2 YYREEE (reference sequence). The V end was cut by 3 bases, the J end by 10 bases, with 10 bases between. The CDR3 has 12 amino acids. The chain's CDR3 is CASSYDSPELFF. CDR3 bases: TGTGCCAGCAGCTACGACTCCCCGGAGCTGTTTTTT.

The CDR3 nucleotides read TGTGCCAGCAGCCTGGGCCCTTATGGCTACACCTTC. Amino acid sequence: CASSLGPYGYTF. The V call is TRBV28, the J call TRBJ1-2; D not certain. V was clipped by 6 bases and J by 5 bases, with 10 bases between them. CDR1 is MDHEN and CDR2 is SYDVKM in the germline V gene. This CDR3 has 12 amino acids.

The genes are TRBV7-2 and TRBJ2-5, with TRBD2 matching 10 bases. V shed 5 bases, J shed 5 bases, and the junction held 2 bases outside the gene matches. There are 13 residues in the CDR3. The germline gives CDR1 SGHTA, CDR2 FQGNSA. CDR3 DNA: TGTGCCAGCAGCCGGACTAGCGGCGAGACCCAGTACTTC. It is translated as CASSRTSGETQYF.

V usage is TRBV18 and J usage is TRBJ1-1; tentatively, D is TRBD1 (5 bases). Per the germline V gene, CDR1 is KGHSH and CDR2 is LQKENI. V was pared by 0 bases and J by 6 bases, with 14 bases between. CDR3 length: 15 residues. The CDR3 protein is CASSPPTGRGSEAFF. In DNA, the CDR3 is TGTGCCAGCTCACCACCTACAGGAAGAGGTTCTGAAGCTTTCTTT.

The rearrangement joins TRBV10-3 to TRBJ2-3, with D perhaps TRBD1 (6 bases). This CDR3 spans 14 amino acids. Germline-derived CDR1 and CDR2 are ENHRY and SYGVKD. V lost 8 bases, J lost 5 bases, and 17 bases lay in between. This chain's CDR3 is CAIGSDRLRDTQYF. The DNA of the CDR3 is TGTGCCATCGGTTCGGACAGATTACGAGATACGCAGTATTTT.

The chain has TRBV6-1 and TRBJ2-2; tentative D call: TRBD1 (7 bases). CDR3 length equals 13 residues. Per the germline V gene, CDR1 is MNHNS and CDR2 is SASEGT. Trimming shortened V by 8 bases and J by 10 bases, and 17 bases separated the two germline ends. The CDR3 nucleotides are TGTGCCAGCGAGGAGGGGGCGCGGGAGGAGCTGTTTTTT. This sequence encodes CASEEGAREELFF.

The gene calls are TRBV30 and TRBJ1-1; 10 positions agree with TRBD1. J gave up 8 bases and V 5 bases, and 8 bases lay outside the gene matches. Germline V lookup: CDR1 GTSNPN, CDR2 SVGIG (reference sequence). This CDR3 is built from 13 residues. CDR3 sequence (DNA): TGTGCCTGGGAGAGGGACAGGGGATTGGAAGCTTTCTTT. As protein: CAWERDRGLEAFF.

The chain couples TRBV28 to TRBJ1-3; TRBD1 matches 7 bases. This CDR3 spans 16 amino acids. Germline lookup yields CDR1 MDHEN and CDR2 SYDVKM. J gave up 3 bases and V 5 bases, and 10 bases lay outside the gene matches. The DNA for the CDR3 is TGTGCCAGCAGTAGAGCCCAGGGGGGAGGTGGAAACACCATATATTTT. This encodes CASSRAQGGGGNTIYF. Complete variable domain (other parts from reference TRBV28 and TRBJ1-3): DVKVTQSSRYLVKRTGEKVFLECVQDMDHENMFWYRQDPGLGLRLIYFSYDVKMKEKGDIPEGYSVSREKKERFSLILESASTNQTSMYLCASSRAQGGGGNTIYFGEGSWLTVV.

The chain links TRBV18 to TRBJ2-7; the match to TRBD1 covers 7 bases. V was clipped by 0 bases and J by 4 bases; unmatched bases: 3. Germline CDR1 reads KGHSH; CDR2 reads LQKENI. CDR3 length equals 14 residues. The CDR3 here is CASSPPGTAYEQYF. Written as DNA, the CDR3 is TGTGCCAGCTCACCACCGGGGACAGCTTACGAGCAGTACTTC.

The chain joins TRBV11-1 to TRBJ2-7; D is perhaps TRBD1 (6 bases). CDR3 length equals 13 residues. Trimming shortened V by 9 bases and J by 3 bases, and 15 bases separated the two germline ends. CDR1 is SGHAT and CDR2 is FQDESV in the germline V gene (reference sequence). CDR3 DNA: TGTGCCAGGAGCGCAGGGGATCGCTACGAGCAGTACTTC. It codes for CARSAGDRYEQYF.

V and J are TRBV15 and TRBJ1-2; unclear D gene. The CDR3 totals 14 residues. Per germline, CDR1 LNHNV and CDR2 YYDKDF (reference sequence). V was cut by 0 bases and J by 7 bases, with 12 bases left in between. The CDR3 DNA sequence: TGTGCCACCAGCAGAGACCGCCAGGCGGGTGGCTACACCTTC. This translates into CATSRDRQAGGYTF.

V gene TRBV7-8 combines with J gene TRBJ2-1; 11 bases align to TRBD2. This CDR3 is built from 15 residues. V lost 0 bases and J lost 9; bases outside the gene matches: 4. Germline CDR1 SGHVS, CDR2 FQNEAQ. The CDR3 DNA reads as TGTGCCAGCAGCTTAGCGCTAGCGGGGGGAAGTGAGCAGTTCTTC. Its protein product is CASSLALAGGSEQFF.

This chain uses TRBV27 with TRBJ2-1; TRBD2 aligns across 14 bases. The V gene's germline CDR1 is MNHEY and CDR2 SMNVEV (reference sequence). J gave up 9 bases and V 5 bases, and 6 bases lay outside the gene matches. The CDR3 runs 15 residues. CDR3 region: CASSPTSGGAGEQFF. The DNA for the CDR3 is TGTGCCAGCAGTCCGACTAGCGGGGGGGCGGGTGAGCAGTTCTTC.

The chain is built from TRBV18 and TRBJ2-5; perhaps TRBD1 as D (5 bases). V was clipped by 0 bases and J by 5 bases, with 10 bases between them. This CDR3 contains 14 residues. Germline V gene lookup returns CDR1 KGHSH and CDR2 LQKENI. The CDR3 here is CASSPPGAVETQYF. CDR3 bases: TGTGCCAGCTCACCACCAGGGGCGGTGGAGACCCAGTACTTC.

V is TRBV30 and J is TRBJ2-5, with D uncertain. The CDR3 contains 13 residues. The germline CDR1 and CDR2 sequences are GTSNPN and SVGIG (reference sequence). The V and J ends lost 4 bases and 1 base respectively, with 10 bases between them. CDR3 bases: TGTGCCTGGACTCGCGTTGGCCAAGAGACCCAGTACTTC. Encoded protein: CAWTRVGQETQYF.

V is TRBV7-9 and J is TRBJ1-2; 9 nucleotides line up with TRBD1. The CDR3 loop spans 15 amino acids. The junction had 3 bases not matched to a gene; V was cut back by 3 bases and J by 1 base. The germline V gene has CDR1 SEHNR and CDR2 FQNEAQ (reference sequence). The CDR3 DNA reads TGTGCCAGCAGCTTGGCGACAGGGGGTAACTATGGCTACACCTTC. It yields the protein CASSLATGGNYGYTF.

The gene calls are TRBV5-1 and TRBJ2-2, with D possibly being TRBD1 (5 bases). Germline lookup yields CDR1 SGHRS and CDR2 YFSETQ. Trimming left V 0 bases short and J 6 bases short, with 18 bases between. There are 17 residues in the CDR3. The CDR3 DNA reads TGCGCCAGCAGCTTGGCGCCTTGGACACCTGGGGCCGGGGAGCTGTTTTTT. Translated, it gives CASSLAPWTPGAGELFF.

The chain combines TRBV5-1 with TRBJ1-6; D is perhaps TRBD1 (5 bases). The V end was cut by 1 base, the J end by 1 base, with 15 bases between. This CDR3 is 18 amino acids long. Germline lookup yields CDR1 SGHRS and CDR2 YFSETQ. Written as DNA, the CDR3 is TGCGCCAGCAGCTTGCAAGGGAGGGACCTTTCCTATAATTCACCCCTCCACTTT. It yields the protein CASSLQGRDLSYNSPLHF.

In nucleotides, the CDR3 is TGTGCCAGCCTCGAGCGGGGGTCCTTTTACGAGCAGTACTTC. Translation gives CASLERGSFYEQYF. The V gene is TRBV2, the J gene TRBJ2-7; 8 positions match TRBD2. The CDR3 totals 14 residues. Trimming cost V 8 bases and J 4 bases; bases outside gene matches: 10. CDR1 is SNHLY, CDR2 FYNNEI, per germline.

This clone was counted between two and nine times. The V gene is TRBV10-1, the J gene TRBJ2-3; D may be TRBD1 (6 bases). The germline gives CDR1 WNHNN, CDR2 SYGVQD (reference sequence). The CDR3 runs 14 residues. V was pared by 3 bases and J by 7 bases, with 14 bases between. CDR3 loop: CASSDYQGPNTQYF. DNA of the CDR3: TGCGCCAGCAGTGATTACCAGGGGCCCAATACGCAGTATTTT.

CDR3 protein: CASSSIAYTEAFF. DNA of the CDR3: TGTGCCAGCAGTTCTATAGCATACACTGAAGCTTTCTTT. The chain is built from TRBV6-6 and TRBJ1-1; D gene ambiguous. Germline CDR1 and CDR2: MNHNY and SVGAGI (reference sequence). The CDR3 has 13 residues. Deletions cut 4 bases from V and 3 bases from J, with 9 bases between.

Written as DNA, the CDR3 is TGTGCCAGTAGCACGACTAGCGGCTTCCCCTACGAGCAGTACTTC. It specifies CASSTTSGFPYEQYF. The V and J genes are TRBV19 and TRBJ2-7; 9 nucleotides agree with TRBD2. The CDR3 runs 15 residues. Germline CDR1 and CDR2: LNHDA and SQIVND (reference sequence). V trimming: 6 bases; J trimming: 2 bases; junction bases outside the gene matches: 8.

This chain uses TRBV28 with TRBJ1-4; the match to TRBD1 covers 10 bases. CDR1 is MDHEN and CDR2 is SYDVKM in the germline V gene. After removal of 8 bases from V and 6 bases from J, the junction contained 6 bases not matched to a gene. The CDR3 sequence is 14 residues long. CDR3 protein: CASATGGSYEKLFF. CDR3 DNA sequence: TGTGCCAGCGCGACAGGGGGCAGTTATGAAAAACTGTTTTTT.

This chain links TRBV2 with TRBJ1-2; D is ambiguous. V gave up 7 bases and J gave up 6 bases, with 12 bases separating them. CDR3 size: 12 residues. CDR1 is SNHLY and CDR2 is FYNNEI in the germline V gene. This chain's CDR3 is CASITEDDGYTF. CDR3 coding DNA: TGTGCCAGCATTACGGAGGACGATGGCTACACCTTC.

This clone is a singleton in its sample. V and J are TRBV6-1 and TRBJ1-1, with TRBD1 matching over 8 bases. Germline V gene sequence: CDR1 MNHNS, CDR2 SASEGT. The CDR3 covers 12 residues. V lost 8 bases to trimming and J lost 4 bases; unmatched junction nucleotides: 3. The CDR3 loop reads CASGQGSTEAFF. DNA for the CDR3: TGTGCCAGCGGACAGGGTTCCACTGAAGCTTTCTTT.

This chain links TRBV6-5 with TRBJ1-6, with 7 bases that match TRBD1. From germline, CDR1 is MNHEY and CDR2 SVGAGI. The V and J ends lost 6 bases and 10 bases, in that order; junction bases with no gene match: 9. The CDR3 is made up of 14 amino acids. CDR3 in DNA: TGTGCCAGCAGATCAGACAGGGCCACATCACCCCTCCACTTT. It translates to CASRSDRATSPLHF.

The gene calls are TRBV7-9 and TRBJ2-7, with a weak D call TRBD2 (5 bases). The germline CDR1 and CDR2 sequences are SEHNR and FQNEAQ (reference sequence). Trimming took off 3 bases at V and 2 bases at J, with 5 bases between the two ends. The CDR3 sequence is 12 residues long. The chain's CDR3 is CASSLTTYEQYF. The CDR3 DNA sequence: TGTGCCAGCAGCTTGACTACCTACGAGCAGTACTTC.

The chain couples TRBV2 to TRBJ2-7; TRBD2 matches 13 bases. The length of the CDR3 is 18 residues. J lost 1 base, V lost 5 bases, and 11 bases had no gene match. Germline V gene sequence: CDR1 SNHLY, CDR2 FYNNEI. The CDR3 loop is CASSSPGTSGVSSYEQYF. The DNA for the CDR3 is TGTGCCAGCAGTTCACCCGGGACTAGCGGGGTCTCTTCCTACGAGCAGTACTTC.

The gene calls are TRBV19 and TRBJ1-1, with 10 bases fitting TRBD1. CDR3 size: 14 residues. From germline, CDR1 is LNHDA and CDR2 SQIVND (reference sequence). After removal of 6 bases from V and 3 bases from J, the junction contained 4 bases not matched to a gene. The CDR3 region is CASRPDRGYTEAFF. DNA of the CDR3: TGTGCCAGTAGACCGGACAGGGGGTACACTGAAGCTTTCTTT.

The V and J genes are TRBV7-3 and TRBJ1-1, with D uncertain. The CDR3 spans 13 residues. Trimming shortened V by 4 bases and J by 3 bases, and 9 bases separated the two germline ends. Germline CDR1 is SGHTA and CDR2 is FQGTGA. CDR3 loop: CASSYERDTEAFF. The CDR3, as DNA: TGTGCCAGCAGCTACGAGAGGGACACTGAAGCTTTCTTT.